This T cell receptor beta chain derives from a study of blood T cell repertoires in COVID-19. Across the whole study: Sample material is recorded as cDNA or gDNA derived from T cells, B-cell-depleted T cells, or PBMCs.

Assay used: immunoSEQ multiplex PCR; TCRdb lists only in-frame clones, some missing. Of 210,000 or so clones in the sample, roughly 80% were seen once. V lost 4 bases to trimming and J lost 0 bases; unmatched junction nucleotides: 18. Germline CDR1 LGHNA, CDR2 YNFKEQ. The CDR3 has 21 residues. The chain combines TRBV4-2 with TRBJ2-4; 10 nucleotides line up with TRBD1. This receptor was taken from a human donor in a cohort sampled during active COVID-19. Source material: peripheral blood. The CDR3 here is CASSLRQGANADRLAKNIQYF. CDR3 sequence (DNA): TGTGCCAGCAGCCTCCGACAGGGGGCGAACGCCGATAGACTAGCCAAAAACATTCAGTACTTC.